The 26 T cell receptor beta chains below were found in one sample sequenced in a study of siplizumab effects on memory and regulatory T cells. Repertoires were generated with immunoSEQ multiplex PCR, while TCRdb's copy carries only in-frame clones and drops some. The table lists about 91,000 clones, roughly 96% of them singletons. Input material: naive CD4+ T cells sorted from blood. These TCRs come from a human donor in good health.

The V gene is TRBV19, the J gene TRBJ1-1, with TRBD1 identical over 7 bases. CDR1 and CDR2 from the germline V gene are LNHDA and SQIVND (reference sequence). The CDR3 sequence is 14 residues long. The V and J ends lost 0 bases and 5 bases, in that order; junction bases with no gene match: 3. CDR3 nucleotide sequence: TGTGCCAGTAGTATAGACCAGGGGGGGACTGAAGCTTTCTTT. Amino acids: CASSIDQGGTEAFF.

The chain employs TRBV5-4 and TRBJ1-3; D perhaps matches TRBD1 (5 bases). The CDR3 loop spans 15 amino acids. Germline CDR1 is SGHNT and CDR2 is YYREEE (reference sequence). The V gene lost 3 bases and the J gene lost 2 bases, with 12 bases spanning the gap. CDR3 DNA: TGTGCCAGCAGCTATCAGGGCCAGGCTGGAAACACCATATATTTT. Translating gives CASSYQGQAGNTIYF.

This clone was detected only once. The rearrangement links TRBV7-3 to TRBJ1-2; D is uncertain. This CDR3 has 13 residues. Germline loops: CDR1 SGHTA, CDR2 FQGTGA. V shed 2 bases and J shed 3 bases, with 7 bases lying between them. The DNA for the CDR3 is TGTGCCAGCAGCTTACCGGGTGACTATGGCTACACCTTC. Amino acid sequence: CASSLPGDYGYTF.

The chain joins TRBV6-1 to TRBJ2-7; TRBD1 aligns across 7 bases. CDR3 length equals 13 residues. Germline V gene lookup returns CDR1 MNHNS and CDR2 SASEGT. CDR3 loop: CASGTATPYEQYF. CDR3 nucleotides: TGTGCGTCCGGGACAGCAACCCCCTACGAGCAGTACTTC.

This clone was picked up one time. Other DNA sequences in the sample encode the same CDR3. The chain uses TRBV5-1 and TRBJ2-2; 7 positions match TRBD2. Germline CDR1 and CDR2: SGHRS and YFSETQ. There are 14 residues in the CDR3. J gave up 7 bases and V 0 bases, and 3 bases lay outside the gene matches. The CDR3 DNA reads TGCGCCAGCAGCTTGGGACTAGCCGGCGGGGAGCTGTTTTTT. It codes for CASSLGLAGGELFF.

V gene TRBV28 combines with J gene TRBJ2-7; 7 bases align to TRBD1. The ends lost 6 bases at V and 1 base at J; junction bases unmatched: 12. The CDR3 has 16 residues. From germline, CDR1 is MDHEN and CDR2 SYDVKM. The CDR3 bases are TGTGCCAGCAGCCCTACCCCCGGACAGGCATCCTACGAGCAGTACTTC. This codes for CASSPTPGQASYEQYF.

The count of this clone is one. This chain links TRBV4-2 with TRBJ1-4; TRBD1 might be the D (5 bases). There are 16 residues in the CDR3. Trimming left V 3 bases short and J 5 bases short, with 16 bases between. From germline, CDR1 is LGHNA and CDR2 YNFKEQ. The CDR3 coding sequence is TGTGCCAGCAGCCAGGGGGGGGACGGTATAAATGAAAAACTGTTTTTT. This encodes CASSQGGDGINEKLFF.

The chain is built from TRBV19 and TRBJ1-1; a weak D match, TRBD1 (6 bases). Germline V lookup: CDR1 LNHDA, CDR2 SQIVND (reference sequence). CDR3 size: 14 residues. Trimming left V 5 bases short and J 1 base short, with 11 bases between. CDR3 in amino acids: CASSPRTENTEAFF. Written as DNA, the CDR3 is TGTGCCAGTAGTCCCCGGACAGAGAACACTGAAGCTTTCTTT.

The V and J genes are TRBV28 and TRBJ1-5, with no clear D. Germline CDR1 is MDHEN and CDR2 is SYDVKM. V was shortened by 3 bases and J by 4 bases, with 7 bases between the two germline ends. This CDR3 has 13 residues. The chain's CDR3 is CASSFLGNQPQHF. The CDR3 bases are TGTGCCAGCAGTTTTTTAGGGAATCAGCCCCAGCATTTT.

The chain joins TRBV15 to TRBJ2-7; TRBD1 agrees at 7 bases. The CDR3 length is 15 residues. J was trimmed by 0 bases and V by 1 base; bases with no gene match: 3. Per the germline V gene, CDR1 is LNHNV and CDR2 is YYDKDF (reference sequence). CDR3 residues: CATSRAQGVSYEQYF. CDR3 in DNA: TGTGCCACCAGCAGAGCCCAGGGGGTCTCCTACGAGCAGTACTTC.

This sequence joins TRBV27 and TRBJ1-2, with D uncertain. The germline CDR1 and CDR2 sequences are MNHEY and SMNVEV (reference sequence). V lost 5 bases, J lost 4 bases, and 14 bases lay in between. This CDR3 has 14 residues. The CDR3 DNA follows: TGTGCCAGCAGTACCTCCTCGGGGATCTATGGCTACACCTTC. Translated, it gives CASSTSSGIYGYTF.

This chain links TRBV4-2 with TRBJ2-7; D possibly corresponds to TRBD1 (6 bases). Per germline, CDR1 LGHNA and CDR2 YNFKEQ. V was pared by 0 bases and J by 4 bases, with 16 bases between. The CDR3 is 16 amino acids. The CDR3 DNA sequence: TGTGCCAGCAGCCAAGATCTCCGGCAGGGGTTTTACGAGCAGTACTTC. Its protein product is CASSQDLRQGFYEQYF.

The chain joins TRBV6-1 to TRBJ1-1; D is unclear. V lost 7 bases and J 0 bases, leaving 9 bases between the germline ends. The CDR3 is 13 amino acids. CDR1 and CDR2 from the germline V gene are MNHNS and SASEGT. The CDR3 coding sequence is TGTGCCAGCATGAGGGTGTTGAACACTGAAGCTTTCTTT. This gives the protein CASMRVLNTEAFF.

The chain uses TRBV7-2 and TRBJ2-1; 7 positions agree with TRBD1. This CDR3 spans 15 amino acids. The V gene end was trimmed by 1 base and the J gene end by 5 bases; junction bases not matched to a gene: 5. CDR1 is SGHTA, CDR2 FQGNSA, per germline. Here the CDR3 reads CASSLVVQGNNEQFF. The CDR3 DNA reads TGTGCCAGCAGCTTAGTAGTACAGGGGAACAATGAGCAGTTCTTC.

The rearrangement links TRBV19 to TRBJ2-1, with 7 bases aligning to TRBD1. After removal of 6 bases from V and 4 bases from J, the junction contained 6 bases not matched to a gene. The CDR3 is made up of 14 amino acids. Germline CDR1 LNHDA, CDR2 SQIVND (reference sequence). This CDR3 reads CASRERGPYNEQFF. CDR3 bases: TGTGCCAGTAGGGAAAGGGGGCCATACAATGAGCAGTTCTTC.

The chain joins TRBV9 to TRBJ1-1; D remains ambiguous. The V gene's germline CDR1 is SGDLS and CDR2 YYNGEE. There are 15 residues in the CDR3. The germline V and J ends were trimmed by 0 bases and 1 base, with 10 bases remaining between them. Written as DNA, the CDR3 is TGTGCCAGCAGCGTAGAGGACTTGGGGAACACTGAAGCTTTCTTT. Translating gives CASSVEDLGNTEAFF. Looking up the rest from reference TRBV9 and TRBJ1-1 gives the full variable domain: DSGVTQTPKHLITATGQRVTLRCSPRSGDLSVYWYQQSLDQGLQFLIQYYNGEERAKGNILERFSAQQFPDLHSELNLSSLELGDSALYFCASSVEDLGNTEAFFGQGTRLTVV.

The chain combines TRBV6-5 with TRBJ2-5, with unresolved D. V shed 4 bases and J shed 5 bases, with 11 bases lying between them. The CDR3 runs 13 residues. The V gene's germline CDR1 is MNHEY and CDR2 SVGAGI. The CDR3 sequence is CASSFFPGETQYF. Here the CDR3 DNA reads TGTGCCAGCAGTTTTTTCCCCGGCGAGACCCAGTACTTC.

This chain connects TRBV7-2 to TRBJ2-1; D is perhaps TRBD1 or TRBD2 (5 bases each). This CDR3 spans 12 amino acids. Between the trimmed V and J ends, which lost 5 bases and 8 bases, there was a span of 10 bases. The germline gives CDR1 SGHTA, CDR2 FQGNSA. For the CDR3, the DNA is TGTGCCAGCAGCCGGGACCGCCATGAGCAGTTCTTC. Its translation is CASSRDRHEQFF.

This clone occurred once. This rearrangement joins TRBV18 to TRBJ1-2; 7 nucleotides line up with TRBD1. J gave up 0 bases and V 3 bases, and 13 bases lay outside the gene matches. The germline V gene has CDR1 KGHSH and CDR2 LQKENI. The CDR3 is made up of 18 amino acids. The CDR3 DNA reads TGTGCCAGCTCACCCGTGGGAGGGGGCCTTTCTGCTAACTATGGCTACACCTTC. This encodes CASSPVGGGLSANYGYTF.

The CDR3 region is CASSSSGTVPPDTQYF. CDR3 coding DNA: TGTGCCAGCAGTTCGTCCGGGACGGTCCCCCCCGATACGCAGTATTTT. The chain couples TRBV6-6 to TRBJ2-3, with D perhaps given as TRBD1 or TRBD2 (5 bases each). The CDR3 has 16 residues. From germline, CDR1 is MNHNY and CDR2 SVGAGI (reference sequence). The V end lost 4 bases, the J end lost 6 bases, and 20 bases lay between the germline ends.

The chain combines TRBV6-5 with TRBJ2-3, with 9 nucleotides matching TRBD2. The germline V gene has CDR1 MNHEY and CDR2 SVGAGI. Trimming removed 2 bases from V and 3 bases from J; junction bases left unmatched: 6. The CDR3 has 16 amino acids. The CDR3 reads CASSYQGLAGTDTQYF. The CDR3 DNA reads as TGTGCCAGCAGTTACCAGGGGCTAGCGGGGACAGATACGCAGTATTTT.

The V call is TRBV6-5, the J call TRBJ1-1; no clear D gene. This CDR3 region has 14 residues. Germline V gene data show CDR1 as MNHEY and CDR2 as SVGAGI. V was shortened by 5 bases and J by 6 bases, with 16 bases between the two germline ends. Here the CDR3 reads CASSRERANAEAFF. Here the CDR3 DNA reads TGTGCCAGCAGTCGGGAGAGGGCTAACGCTGAAGCTTTCTTT.

The CDR3 DNA reads TGTGCCAGCAGCGCTGCCTCCGGGACCGTTTCCTACGAGCAGTACTTC. It yields the protein CASSAASGTVSYEQYF. The genes are TRBV7-6 and TRBJ2-7; D is tentatively TRBD1 or TRBD2 (5 bases each). Between the trimmed V and J ends, which lost 5 bases and 1 base, there was a span of 18 bases. The CDR3 sequence is 16 residues long. Looked up from germline, CDR1 is SGHVS and CDR2 is FNYEAQ.

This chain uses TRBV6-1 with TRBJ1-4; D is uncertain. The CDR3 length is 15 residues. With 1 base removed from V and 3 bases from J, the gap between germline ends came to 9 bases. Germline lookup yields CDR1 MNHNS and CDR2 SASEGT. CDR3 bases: TGTGCCAGCAGTGAAGGGGGATTGGCTAATGAAAAACTGTTTTTT. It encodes CASSEGGLANEKLFF.

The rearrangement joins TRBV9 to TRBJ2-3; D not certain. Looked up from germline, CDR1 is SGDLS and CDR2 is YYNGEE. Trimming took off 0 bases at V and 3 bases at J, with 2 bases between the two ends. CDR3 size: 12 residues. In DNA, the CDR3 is TGTGCCAGCAGCGTAGAGACAGATACGCAGTATTTT. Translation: CASSVETDTQYF.

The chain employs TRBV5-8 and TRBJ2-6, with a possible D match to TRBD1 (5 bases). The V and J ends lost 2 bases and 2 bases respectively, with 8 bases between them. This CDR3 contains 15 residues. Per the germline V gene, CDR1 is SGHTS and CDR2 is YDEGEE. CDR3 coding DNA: TGTGCCAGCAGCTTTTCCAGGGCTGGGGCCAACGTCCTGACTTTC. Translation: CASSFSRAGANVLTF. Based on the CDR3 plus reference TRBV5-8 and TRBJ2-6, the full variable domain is EAGVTQSPTHLIKTRGQQATLRCSPISGHTSVYWYQQALGLGLQFLLWYDEGEERNRGNFPPRFSGRQFPNYSSELNVNALELEDSALYLCASSFSRAGANVLTFGAGSRLTVL.